A selection of T cell receptor beta chains follows, all from one sample in a study of shared T cell receptors in the human thymus. Generated by immunoSEQ multiplex PCR, the TCRdb table keeps only in-frame clones and is missing some. The sample consists of hundreds of thousands of clones, approximately 87% of them appearing once. These data are also associated with another study on human thymus T cells.

Sequenced: thymocytes. The receptors were sampled from a boy less than two years old with a congenital heart defect. CDR3s include the opening cysteine and the closing phenylalanine or tryptophan. The D gene is left open where the match is weak. Part of the rows lack a size; the others show once, few, many or a class for expanded clones.

TRBV5-1,NA,TRBJ1-4,NA,TGCGCCAGCAGCTTGGGACAGCGTGCAACTAATGAAAAACTGTTTTTT,CASSLGQRATNEKLFF
TRBV18,NA,TRBJ1-1,TRBD1,TGTGCCAGCTCACCGACAGGGGGATGGACTGAAGCTTTCTTT,CASSPTGGWTEAFF
TRBV4-3,NA,TRBJ1-1,TRBD1,TGCGCCAGCAGCCTACGAAGGGACAGCCCTCCAAAGGGCACTGAAGCTTTCTTT,CASSLRRDSPPKGTEAFF
TRBV5-4,few,TRBJ2-1,TRBD2,TGTGCCAGCAGCCTGACAGTTCCCGGGACTAGCGGGAGATCTGATGAGCAGTTCTTC,CASSLTVPGTSGRSDEQFF
TRBV15,NA,TRBJ2-3,TRBD2,TGTGCCACCAGCAGAGGACTAGCGGGGGTTTGGGAGAGCACAGATACGCAGTATTTT,CATSRGLAGVWESTDTQYF
TRBV7-2,NA,TRBJ2-7,TRBD2,TGTGCCAGCAGCCCGAGACTAGCGGGCGAACTCTACGAGCAGTACTTC,CASSPRLAGELYEQYF
TRBV5-1,NA,TRBJ1-1,TRBD1,TGCGCCAGCAAAGGCACAGGGGTGGGGGAAACTGAAGCTTTCTTT,CASKGTGVGETEAFF
TRBV9,NA,TRBJ2-3,TRBD2,TGTGCCAGCAGCCCCCACCGTCGGGGTAGCGGGGGGCCTACTAGCACAGATACGCAGTATTTT,CASSPHRRGSGGPTSTDTQYF
TRBV19,NA,TRBJ1-3,NA,TGTGCCAGTACCGAAGACAGGTTCGCCTCTGGAAACACCATATATTTT,CASTEDRFASGNTIYF
TRBV4-3,NA,TRBJ2-3,TRBD2,TGCGCCAGCAGCCAACCTACTAGCGGGGGGGCCCCGGGCACAGATACGCAGTATTTT,CASSQPTSGGAPGTDTQYF
TRBV11-2,NA,TRBJ1-2,NA,TGTGCCAGCAGCTTATTTCGGGTCTACGGGGGCTACACCTTC,CASSLFRVYGGYTF
TRBV5-1,few,TRBJ1-3,NA,TGCGCCAGCTCTAGCAGGGGAAGCTCTGGAAACACCATATATTTT,CASSSRGSSGNTIYF
TRBV11-3,once,TRBJ2-1,TRBD1,TGTGCCAGCAGCCCCCGGACAGGCAATGAGCAGTTCTTC,CASSPRTGNEQFF
TRBV5-3,NA,TRBJ2-7,TRBD1,TGTGCCAGAAGTTCAGAACCCGGGACAGGGGTTTACGAGCAGTACTTC,CARSSEPGTGVYEQYF
TRBV15,NA,TRBJ2-7,TRBD2,TGTGCCACCCGTCTGGGGGGGGCCTACGAGCAGTACTTC,CATRLGGAYEQYF
TRBV13,NA,TRBJ2-5,TRBD1,TGTGCCAGCAGCTTAGTGACAGGGGGAAGAGGAGAGGAGACCCAGTACTTC,CASSLVTGGRGEETQYF
TRBV7-2,NA,TRBJ2-7,TRBD2,TGTGCCAGCAGCTTAGAGCCTAGCGGGACCTACGAGCAGTACTTC,CASSLEPSGTYEQYF
TRBV11-2,NA,TRBJ2-5,TRBD2,TGTGCCAGCAGCTTCTCCAGTCAGCGGGGGGGGCAAGAGGCCCAGTACTTC,CASSFSSQRGGQEAQYF
TRBV14,once,TRBJ1-4,NA,TGTGCCAGCAGCCAAGATCGAGTCAGGTCTAATGAAAAACTGTTTTTT,CASSQDRVRSNEKLFF
TRBV4-2,NA,TRBJ2-7,NA,TGTGCCAGCAGCCAAGATAGTGTACCGCCCGCCTACGAGCAGTACTTC,CASSQDSVPPAYEQYF
TRBV6-6,NA,TRBJ1-5,TRBD1,TGTGCCAGCAGTTCCACGACAGGGGGGGGCAATCAGCCCCAGCATTTT,CASSSTTGGGNQPQHF
TRBV4-1,NA,TRBJ2-3,NA,TGCGCCAGCAGCCAAGGCCCCGACACCACAGATACGCAGTATTTT,CASSQGPDTTDTQYF
TRBV7-9,NA,TRBJ1-1,NA,TGTGCCAGCAGCCCCGACAGGATGGAGACTGAAGCTTTCTTT,CASSPDRMETEAFF
TRBV6-5,NA,TRBJ2-5,TRBD2,TGTGCCAGCAGTTCGCTAGCGGCGGAGACCCAGTACTTC,CASSSLAAETQYF
TRBV18,once,TRBJ2-7,TRBD1,TGTGCCAGCTCACCATACGAAGGGCCCCCGGGACAGGGGTCATACGAGCAGTACTTC,CASSPYEGPPGQGSYEQYF
TRBV30,NA,TRBJ2-1,TRBD2,TGTGCCTGGCCGGGACTAGCGGACAATGAGCAGTTCTTC,CAWPGLADNEQFF
TRBV30,NA,TRBJ2-7,NA,TGTGCCTGGAGCCGAAACAGAGACTACGAGCAGTACTTC,CAWSRNRDYEQYF
TRBV7-2,NA,TRBJ2-3,NA,TGTGCCAGCAGCGCCCCCCGACGGGGGAATACTAGCTCTACGCAGTATTTT,CASSAPRRGNTSSTQYF
TRBV5-4,NA,TRBJ2-7,TRBD2,TGTGCCAGCAGCGCGGGACTAGCGGGAGGGCCCTACGAGCAGTACTTC,CASSAGLAGGPYEQYF
TRBV28,NA,TRBJ1-5,TRBD1,TGTGCCAGCAGTTTACGACAGGGTCGTAGAGCCCAGCATTTT,CASSLRQGRRAQHF
TRBV2,NA,TRBJ2-7,TRBD2,TGTGCCAGCAGTGGTAGGGAGGGGACGGGCTACGAGCAGTACTTC,CASSGREGTGYEQYF
TRBV2,NA,TRBJ2-1,NA,TGTGCCAGTCGGGGGACGAACTCCTACAATGAGCAGTTCTTC,CASRGTNSYNEQFF
TRBV18,NA,TRBJ1-4,TRBD1,TGTGCCAGCTCACCACCGACAGGGGCGGAGGAAAAACTGTTTTTT,CASSPPTGAEEKLFF
TRBV6-5,NA,TRBJ1-3,TRBD1,TGTGCCAGCAGTCCGGACAGGGGAAACACCATATATTTT,CASSPDRGNTIYF
TRBV18,NA,TRBJ1-3,NA,TGTGCCAGCTCACCACAGGGGGTATCTGGAAACACCATATATTTT,CASSPQGVSGNTIYF
TRBV18,NA,TRBJ2-7,TRBD1,TGTGCCAGCTCAACCGGACAGGGGGCCCACGAGCAGTACTTC,CASSTGQGAHEQYF
TRBV5-4,NA,TRBJ2-3,TRBD1,TGTGCCAGCAGCTTCCACAGGGGACGGGATACGCAGTATTTT,CASSFHRGRDTQYF
TRBV27,NA,TRBJ2-3,NA,TGTGCCAGTAAACATTTGGGTACTAGTTCTAGCACAGATACGCAGTATTTT,CASKHLGTSSSTDTQYF
TRBV11-2,few,TRBJ2-5,NA,TGTGCCAGCAGCGGTAGACAAGGTTCCCGTGTGGAGACCCAGTACTTC,CASSGRQGSRVETQYF
TRBV5-6,NA,TRBJ2-2,TRBD1,TGTGCCAGCTACCCTAGACAGGGTCGGACCGGGGAGCTGTTTTTT,CASYPRQGRTGELFF
TRBV23-1,NA,TRBJ1-2,NA,TGCGCCAGCAGTCCTCCGAGGATTAACTATGGCTACACCTTC,CASSPPRINYGYTF
TRBV19,NA,TRBJ2-2,NA,TGTGCCAGTAGTACCGCGGGACGGTTGCACACCGGGGAGCTGTTTTTT,CASSTAGRLHTGELFF
TRBV6-4,NA,TRBJ1-6,NA,TGTGCCAGCAGTGAAGTGGGGGGATCACCCCTCCACTTT,CASSEVGGSPLHF
TRBV7-2,NA,TRBJ1-1,TRBD1,TGTGCCAGCAGCTTAGATTCTGTTGCAGGGGGCTCGGAGACTGAAGCTTTCTTT,CASSLDSVAGGSETEAFF
TRBV11-1,NA,TRBJ2-2,NA,TGTGCCAGCAGCCATCCTCAGGCATCCACCACCGGGGAGCTGTTTTTT,CASSHPQASTTGELFF
TRBV19,NA,TRBJ2-1,NA,TGTGCCAGTAGTATCCTTAGCCTAGCAGGTCGCAATGAGCAGTTCTTC,CASSILSLAGRNEQFF
TRBV7-4,NA,TRBJ1-1,NA,TGTGCCAGCAGTGGAAAAGGGGCAAACACTGAAGCTTTCTTT,CASSGKGANTEAFF
TRBV30,NA,TRBJ2-2,NA,TGTGCCTGGAGTGCACATCCGGGAGCCGGGGCTACCGGGGAGCTGTTTTTT,CAWSAHPGAGATGELFF
TRBV21-1,NA,TRBJ2-7,NA,TGTGCCAGCAGCAAAGCGCTCGGGTTCGAGCAGTACTTC,CASSKALGFEQYF
TRBV10-3,NA,TRBJ2-3,TRBD2,TGTGCCATCAGTGAGTCTACAGCGGGGGGGCCCCCAGATACGCAGTATTTT,CAISESTAGGPPDTQYF
TRBV18,NA,TRBJ1-1,TRBD1,TGTGCCAGCTCACCACCGCGCAGGGGGCGAGTGAACACTGAAGCTTTCTTT,CASSPPRRGRVNTEAFF
TRBV28,NA,TRBJ2-7,TRBD2,TGTGCCAGCAGTTTACCCCCGACTAGCGGGAAATCCGAGCAGTACTTC,CASSLPPTSGKSEQYF
TRBV15,NA,TRBJ2-7,TRBD1,TGTGCCACCAGCCGACTATCCCGGGACAGATCCTACGAGCAGTACTTC,CATSRLSRDRSYEQYF
TRBV15,NA,TRBJ2-2,NA,TGTGCCACCAGCAGAAAGCTACAGGACCCCACCGGGGAGCTGTTTTTT,CATSRKLQDPTGELFF